One sample yielded the 30 T cell receptor beta chains listed below, sequenced in a study of blood T cell repertoires in COVID-19. Here immunoSEQ multiplex PCR was the method, and the copy in TCRdb shows in-frame clones only, minus some. This table holds approximately 300,000 clones, around 80% found once. What was sequenced was peripheral blood. These receptors all stem from a woman in her forties or fifties with acute or convalescent COVID-19.

V usage is TRBV11-1 and J usage is TRBJ2-5, with D possibly being TRBD2 (6 bases). Germline assignment: CDR1 SGHAT and CDR2 FQDESV (reference sequence). The CDR3 covers 14 residues. V lost 4 bases, J lost 1 base, and 10 bases lay in between. This CDR3 reads CASSSRDFQETQYF. CDR3 bases: TGTGCCAGCAGCTCGAGGGACTTCCAAGAGACCCAGTACTTC.

This clone was seen a single time. V usage is TRBV6-5 and J usage is TRBJ2-5; D gene unclear. Trimming shortened V by 0 bases and J by 1 base, and 9 bases separated the two germline ends. CDR1 and CDR2 from the germline V gene are MNHEY and SVGAGI. The CDR3 covers 15 residues. Written as DNA, the CDR3 is TGTGCCAGCAGTTACTCTTCACTGCCCCAAGAGACCCAGTACTTC. Translation: CASSYSSLPQETQYF.

J is TRBJ1-2 and V is TRBV4-1; D uncertain. Germline values: CDR1 MGHRA, CDR2 YSYEKL. The ends were cut back, 4 bases at V and 3 bases at J, with 12 bases in the middle. The CDR3 is made up of 14 amino acids. Here the CDR3 DNA reads TGCGCCAGCAGCCGACTCATGACGGACTATGGCTACACCTTC. Translation gives CASSRLMTDYGYTF.

V and J are TRBV2 and TRBJ1-2; 8 nucleotides align to TRBD1. The CDR3 contains 13 residues. Germline-derived CDR1 and CDR2 are SNHLY and FYNNEI. V gave up 5 bases and J gave up 4 bases; unmatched junction bases: 3. This CDR3 is CASSLTGGYGYTF. CDR3 sequence (DNA): TGTGCCAGCAGTTTAACAGGGGGCTATGGCTACACCTTC. The variable domain in full, with the rest retrieved from reference TRBV2 and TRBJ1-2, is EPEVTQTPSHQVTQMGQEVILRCVPISNHLYFYWYRQILGQKVEFLVSFYNNEISEKSEIFDDQFSVERPDGSNFTLKIRSTKLEDSAMYFCASSLTGGYGYTFGSGTRLTVV.

The chain joins TRBV6-2 or TRBV6-3 to TRBJ1-5, with D tentatively TRBD1 (5 bases). CDR1 and CDR2 from the germline V gene are MNHEY and SVGEGT. The CDR3 sequence is 15 residues long. Deletions cut 5 bases from V and 5 bases from J, with 16 bases between. The CDR3 coding sequence is TGTGCCAGCAGTAGCGGGACGGGTTCGTATCAGCCCCAGCATTTT. Translating it yields CASSSGTGSYQPQHF.

The chain employs TRBV27 and TRBJ2-7; 7 bases are a match to TRBD1. The CDR3 runs to 16 residues. Germline V gene data show CDR1 as MNHEY and CDR2 as SMNVEV (reference sequence). Germline trimming cut 6 bases from V and 1 base from J; bases unmatched to any gene: 12. The CDR3 DNA reads TGTGCCAGCAGGCCAAGGGAGACAGGGCTATCCTACGAGCAGTACTTC. Amino acid sequence: CASRPRETGLSYEQYF.

The rearrangement links TRBV24-1 to TRBJ2-3, with D possibly being TRBD2 (5 bases). Trimming stripped 0 bases from V and 0 bases from J, with 6 bases between. The CDR3 length is 15 residues. The germline gives CDR1 KGHDR, CDR2 SFDVKD. CDR3 nucleotides: TGTGCCACCAGTGATTTGAGAGGGAGCACAGATACGCAGTATTTT. Translated: CATSDLRGSTDTQYF.

The rearrangement links TRBV11-3 to TRBJ1-1, with TRBD1 matching 9 bases. The CDR3 is made up of 12 amino acids. With V trimmed by 5 bases and J by 9 bases, 4 bases remained unmatched. Per germline, CDR1 SGHNT and CDR2 YENEEA. This CDR3 reads CASSSGTGKAFF. DNA of the CDR3: TGTGCCAGCAGCAGTGGGACAGGGAAAGCTTTCTTT.

CDR3 in DNA: TGTGCCAGCAGCCAAGCCCCCGGGGACGAGCAGTACGTC. Its translation: CASSQAPGDEQYV. The chain uses TRBV3-1 (or the pseudogene TRBV3-2) and TRBJ2-7; D possibly corresponds to TRBD2 (5 bases). V lost 1 base, J lost 5 bases, and 9 bases lay in between. CDR1 LGHDT and CDR2 YNNKEL come from the germline V gene (reference sequence). The CDR3 spans 13 residues.

The chain has TRBV9 and TRBJ2-4, with D maybe TRBD2 (6 bases). Germline V gene sequence: CDR1 SGDLS, CDR2 YYNGEE. The CDR3 has 15 residues. The V and J ends lost 3 bases and 0 bases respectively, with 10 bases between them. CDR3 in amino acids: CASSAAGSAKNIQYF. The CDR3 DNA reads TGTGCCAGCAGCGCCGCGGGATCAGCCAAAAACATTCAGTACTTC.

The chain is built from TRBV7-7 and TRBJ2-5; 9 bases are shared with TRBD1. Per germline, CDR1 SSHAT and CDR2 FNYEAQ (reference sequence). V trimming: 4 bases; J trimming: 4 bases; junction bases outside the gene matches: 7. The CDR3 has 15 amino acids. Written as DNA, the CDR3 is TGTGCCAGCAGCTCCGGGACAGGGACAGGAGAGACCCAGTACTTC. This translates into CASSSGTGTGETQYF. Combining the CDR3 with reference TRBV7-7 and TRBJ2-5 gives the whole variable domain GAGVSQSPRYKVTKRGQDVTLRCDPISSHATLYWYQQALGQGPEFLTYFNYEAQPDKSGLPSDRFSAERPEGSISTLTIQRTEQRDSAMYRCASSSGTGTGETQYFGPGTRLLVL.

This clone was seen more than once but under ten times. An end of the junction does not agree with germline; a read error may underlie this. The gene calls are TRBV6-2 or TRBV6-3 and TRBJ2-3, with D tentatively TRBD1 (6 bases). Per germline, CDR1 MNHEY and CDR2 SVGEGT. The CDR3 consists of 14 residues. CDR3 DNA: TGTGCCAGCAGTTTGGACAGCGCCACAAATACGCAGTATTTT. Translation: CASSLDSATNTQYF.

Notes on this clone: This same CDR3 is encoded by further DNA sequences in the sample. J is TRBJ1-1 and V is TRBV5-1, with 8 bases lining up with TRBD1. Trimming cost V 4 bases and J 1 base; bases outside gene matches: 3. The CDR3 contains 14 residues. CDR1 SGHRS and CDR2 YFSETQ come from the germline V gene. The CDR3 DNA reads TGCGCCAGCAGCCCTGGGACAGGGAACACTGAAGCTTTCTTT. It yields the protein CASSPGTGNTEAFF. The full variable domain, completed using reference TRBV5-1 and TRBJ1-1, is KAGVTQTPRYLIKTRGQQVTLSCSPISGHRSVSWYQQTPGQGLQFLFEYFSETQRNKGNFPGRFSGRQFSNSRSEMNVSTLELGDSALYLCASSPGTGNTEAFFGQGTRLTVV.

CDR3 sequence reads: CTSSQGRRGGLNQPQHF. The CDR3 DNA sequence: TGCACCAGCAGCCAAGGGAGACGGGGAGGGCTCAATCAGCCCCAGCATTTT. The V gene is TRBV1, the J gene TRBJ1-5. TRBV1 is deemed a pseudogene. This CDR3 is 17 amino acids long.

The J gene is TRBJ1-6, the V gene TRBV30; 8 bases are a match to TRBD1. The CDR3 runs to 15 residues. The germline V gene encodes CDR1 GTSNPN and CDR2 SVGIG (reference sequence). V dropped 1 base and J dropped 6; count of bases not matched to a gene: 5. The CDR3 loop is CAWSDVGQGNSPLHF. The DNA of the CDR3 is TGTGCCTGGAGTGACGTAGGACAGGGTAATTCACCCCTCCACTTT.

The chain carries TRBV24-1 and TRBJ2-4; possible D gene TRBD2, 6 bases. The CDR3 sequence is 14 residues long. The V end was cut by 3 bases, the J end by 6 bases, with 11 bases between. CDR1 and CDR2 (germline): KGHDR, SFDVKD. For the CDR3, the DNA is TGTGCCACCAGTGATGCGGGACGGAGAAACATTCAGTACTTC. Amino acids: CATSDAGRRNIQYF.

The chain links TRBV9 to TRBJ2-1; TRBD2 matches 8 bases. The CDR3 extends over 11 amino acids. Germline CDR1 is SGDLS and CDR2 is YYNGEE. J was trimmed by 14 bases and V by 7 bases; bases with no gene match: 8. In DNA form, the CDR3 reads TGTGCCAGCGGGGTAGCGGGAATCAAGTTCTTC. Protein: CASGVAGIKFF.

The V call is TRBV6-2 or TRBV6-3, the J call TRBJ2-7, with 9 bases aligning to TRBD1. J lost 3 bases, V lost 2 bases, and 8 bases had no gene match. CDR3 length: 16 residues. Germline V gives CDR1 MNHEY, CDR2 SVGEGT. The CDR3 region is CASSYQQGQGNYEQYV. Written as DNA, the CDR3 is TGTGCCAGCAGTTACCAACAGGGACAGGGTAACTACGAGCAGTACGTC.

The chain is built from TRBV11-2 and TRBJ2-5, with TRBD1 matching over 7 bases. This CDR3 region has 14 residues. With 5 bases clipped from V and 2 bases from J, the junction kept 5 bases outside the gene matches. CDR1 is SGHAT and CDR2 is FQNNGV in the germline V gene. The chain's CDR3 is CASSPDRVQETQYF. The CDR3 DNA follows: TGTGCCAGCAGCCCAGACAGGGTTCAAGAGACCCAGTACTTC. Supplemented by reference TRBV11-2 and TRBJ2-5, the full variable domain reads EAGVAQSPRYKIIEKRQSVAFWCNPISGHATLYWYQQILGQGPKLLIQFQNNGVVDDSQLPKDRFSAERLKGVDSTLKIQPAKLEDSAVYLCASSPDRVQETQYFGPGTRLLVL.

This sequence joins TRBV3-1 (or the pseudogene TRBV3-2) and TRBJ2-3; 11 bases fit TRBD2. There are 16 residues in the CDR3. J lost 2 bases, V lost 4 bases, and 5 bases had no gene match. CDR1 is LGHDT, CDR2 YNNKEL, per germline (reference sequence). CDR3 DNA: TGTGCCAGCAGCCCACGGACTAGCGGGTACACAGATACGCAGTATTTT. Its protein is CASSPRTSGYTDTQYF.

Here the CDR3 reads CASSLGGGSSYNEQFF. As DNA, the CDR3 is TGTGCCAGCAGCCTGGGGGGCGGGAGCTCCTACAATGAGCAGTTCTTC. The gene calls are TRBV5-4 and TRBJ2-1; the D gene is possibly TRBD2 (7 bases). The CDR3 has 16 residues. Germline CDR1 SGHNT, CDR2 YYREEE (reference sequence). Deletions cut 4 bases from V and 0 bases from J, with 14 bases between.

The CDR3 sequence: CASSSTSGGNTEAFF. The CDR3 DNA is TGTGCCAGCAGCTCCACCTCAGGGGGTAACACTGAAGCTTTCTTT. The chain is built from TRBV7-9 and TRBJ1-1; 7 bases match TRBD1. The V gene's germline CDR1 is SEHNR and CDR2 FQNEAQ (reference sequence). Trimming removed 4 bases from V and 2 bases from J; junction bases left unmatched: 7. This CDR3 has 15 amino acids.

The V and J genes are TRBV7-2 and TRBJ1-5; 10 bases line up with TRBD1. The V gene's germline CDR1 is SGHTA and CDR2 FQGNSA. The CDR3 covers 14 residues. V lost 3 bases to trimming and J lost 6 bases; unmatched junction nucleotides: 2. CDR3 nucleotide sequence: TGTGCCAGCAGCTTCGGACAGGGGGGTCAGCCCCAGCATTTT. Its translation: CASSFGQGGQPQHF.

The chain recombines TRBV2 with TRBJ2-5; 8 nucleotides agree with TRBD1. The CDR3 is 16 residues long. Trimming took 6 bases from V and 7 from J; bases not matched to a gene: 16. The germline gives CDR1 SNHLY, CDR2 FYNNEI. CDR3 in DNA: TGTGCCAGCAGGGGAACTGTGGCAGGGGGCGCGGGGACCCAGTACTTC. It encodes CASRGTVAGGAGTQYF.

This clone was counted between two and nine times. The chain links TRBV6-5 to TRBJ1-1, with TRBD1 identical over 8 bases. The length of the CDR3 is 15 residues. Germline CDR1 MNHEY, CDR2 SVGAGI. The V and J ends lost 3 bases and 1 base, in that order; junction bases with no gene match: 4. CDR3 sequence reads: CASSYTGTGNTEAFF. The CDR3 bases are TGTGCCAGCAGTTATACGGGGACAGGGAACACTGAAGCTTTCTTT.

The chain combines TRBV18 with TRBJ1-2; D is ambiguous. Germline V lookup: CDR1 KGHSH, CDR2 LQKENI. V lost 3 bases and J 0 bases, leaving 8 bases between the germline ends. The CDR3 runs 14 residues. DNA for the CDR3: TGTGCCAGCTCACCCGAAACAGCTAACTATGGCTACACCTTC. This gives the protein CASSPETANYGYTF.

On this clone itself: Other nucleotide sequences from this sample produce the same CDR3. This chain joins TRBV7-9 and TRBJ2-3; D is perhaps TRBD2 (6 bases). CDR1 and CDR2 from the germline V gene are SEHNR and FQNEAQ (reference sequence). The CDR3 is made up of 14 amino acids. Between the trimmed V and J ends, which lost 0 bases and 5 bases, there was a span of 9 bases. CDR3 DNA sequence: TGTGCCAGCAGCTTAGCTGGCGGGGAAGATACGCAGTATTTT. This gives the protein CASSLAGGEDTQYF.

V is TRBV6-5 and J is TRBJ2-4; 7 nucleotides match TRBD2. Trimming took 4 bases from V and 0 from J; bases not matched to a gene: 6. Per germline, CDR1 MNHEY and CDR2 SVGAGI. The CDR3 extends over 16 amino acids. For the CDR3, the DNA is TGTGCCAGCAGTTTGGGGGGGGATCTAGCCAAAAACATTCAGTACTTC. Protein product: CASSLGGDLAKNIQYF.

This sequence joins TRBV7-9 and TRBJ2-1, with 10 bases fitting TRBD2. The CDR3 runs to 16 residues. V shed 5 bases, J shed 6 bases, and the junction held 10 bases outside the gene matches. Germline-derived CDR1 and CDR2 are SEHNR and FQNEAQ (reference sequence). The CDR3, as DNA: TGTGCCAGCAGCCGCCTCGGGTTAGCGGGAGGCAATGAGCAGTTCTTC. Its translation: CASSRLGLAGGNEQFF.

A word on this clone: Other DNA sequences in this sample translate to the same CDR3. The rearrangement joins TRBV19 to TRBJ1-3, with D maybe TRBD1 (5 bases). Per the germline V gene, CDR1 is LNHDA and CDR2 is SQIVND (reference sequence). The CDR3 consists of 14 residues. The V gene lost 5 bases and the J gene lost 0 bases, with 8 bases spanning the gap. In DNA, the CDR3 is TGTGCCAGTAGTTGGGGGGGCTCTGGAAACACCATATATTTT. This sequence encodes CASSWGGSGNTIYF.